These T cell receptor beta chains were read from a single sample in a study of T cells in Graves' hyperthyroidism and ophthalmopathy. One entry per CDR3 protein, called by TCRdb with MiXCR from the multiplex PCR reads. The data hold just under 750,000 distinct CDR3 sequences, with about 35% observed a single time. Sequencing used blood. The source of these receptors is a woman aged 40 to 49 with Graves' hyperthyroidism. CDR3s include the opening cysteine and the closing phenylalanine or tryptophan. The D gene is left open where the match is weak.

cdr3_aa v_call d_call
CASRPGSNSYEQYF TRBV2 NA
CASSGGSWGNTIYF TRBV7-2 NA
CASAGRKTGELFF TRBV7-2 NA
CASSLSGIQPQHF TRBV27 NA
CASSRQGMAYGYTF TRBV19 TRBD1
CASRVVTQYF TRBV2 NA
CASSQIGRRKSSYEQYF TRBV4-1 NA
CASSYRETQYF TRBV7-9 NA
CASNSGTGGNEQFF TRBV7-9 TRBD1
CASSASGGSNYGYTF TRBV10-3 TRBD1
CASSQGSRGGQYF TRBV2 NA
CASSLGQPSYEQYF TRBV5-1 TRBD1
CASSSVSGLSF TRBV12-3/TRBV12-4 NA
CATLTRVPNEKLLF TRBV19 NA
CSAMGGGKETQYF TRBV20-1 NA
CSASAGKGTGELFF TRBV20-1 NA
CASSPPGQGQETQYF TRBV7-3 TRBD1
CSVIAGTGGDEQFF TRBV29-1 TRBD1
CASSWRAGGQGLSPGANVLTF TRBV2 TRBD1
CASSSYGTGSEAGELFF TRBV7-9 TRBD1
CSATRFEGGNQPQHF TRBV20-1 NA
CASSFLGLAGGDTQYF TRBV12-3/TRBV12-4 TRBD2
CASSPEEARWGTEAFF TRBV14 NA
CASSRDRQEAQYF TRBV7-2 NA
CASTSEASGANVLTF TRBV7-9 NA
CAGSSPDNTEAFF TRBV10-3 NA
CASSIEGAQHF TRBV19 NA
CASSMGGREKLFF TRBV19 NA
CASTRTGWGTEAFF TRBV12-3/TRBV12-4 NA
CASSLAGGEYEQYF TRBV7-2 TRBD2
CANSQTEVHQPQHF TRBV12-3/TRBV12-4 NA
CASSLETSGPPYEQYF TRBV5-1 TRBD2
CASSLGRLTQETQYF TRBV19 NA
CASSIGITYEQYF TRBV13 NA
CAWRSSYEQYF TRBV30 NA
CASSSPRSTQYYEQYF TRBV5-1 NA
CASSLAQPLSGNTIYF TRBV12-3/TRBV12-4 NA
CATSPTWGGTEAFF TRBV15 NA
CASSLDRDLLEQYF TRBV12-3/TRBV12-4 NA
CASSQDGVYGYTF TRBV4-2 NA
CSSSFLGARGGRYEQYF TRBV7-8 NA
CASSILGTNTEAFF TRBV19 NA